The sequence of this T cell receptor beta chain was determined in a study of T cells in Graves' hyperthyroidism and ophthalmopathy. Notes on the study in general: The blood repertoire included most of the expanded thyroid clonotypes above 0.001.

Unmatched junction bases numbered 7, after V lost 1 base and J lost 2 bases. In germline, CDR1 is SGHAT, CDR2 FQDESV (reference sequence). The CDR3 is 17 amino acids. To note about this clonotype: Its antigen is as yet unknown.

Amplification targeted TCR beta CDR3 regions from RNA transcripts. First-round RT-PCR of the TCR CDR3 relied on the HTBI primer set. One entry per CDR3 protein results from TCRdb running MiXCR on the multiplex PCR reads. The sample lists approximately 610,000 distinct CDR3 sequences, 14% to 15% occurring once. The sequencing input was blood. The V call is TRBV11-1, the J call TRBJ2-7, with TRBD2 matching over 11 bases. The TCR sequence derives from a woman in her thirties or forties with Graves' ophthalmopathy. CDR3 nucleotide sequence: TGTGCCAGCAGCTTAGTCTTAGGGACTAGCGGAGCCTACGAGCAGTACTTC. Translating it yields CASSLVLGTSGAYEQYF.